These 25 T cell receptor beta chains originate from one sample sequenced in a study of vaccination effects on CD4 cells after COVID-19. Expansion of antigen-specific CD4+ T cells with viral peptide pools was carried out by the ViraFEST assay before sequencing. When about ten days of culture had elapsed, CD4+ T cells were isolated. Testing of the vaccine recipients showed negative nucleocapsid antibodies and no prior SARS-CoV-2 infection. Profiled with immunoSEQ multiplex PCR; TCRdb holds only in-frame clones, not every one. Of tens of thousands of clones detected, roughly 73% appear once; the ten largest clones hold roughly 22%. Antigens for these TCRs are unknown. The input for sequencing was CD4+ T cells from PBMCs cultured with HCoV-NL63 spike peptides, taken before COVID-19 vaccination. The receptors come from a human donor who received a COVID-19 vaccine.

The chain has TRBV5-1 and TRBJ2-5, with D tentatively TRBD1 or TRBD2 (5 bases each). CDR3 length equals 16 residues. Between the trimmed V and J ends, which lost 2 bases and 5 bases, there was a span of 19 bases. Germline V lookup: CDR1 SGHRS, CDR2 YFSETQ. CDR3 nucleotide sequence: TGCGCCAGCAGCTTTATAGGGGCCGGGGATTGGGAGACCCAGTACTTC. It encodes CASSFIGAGDWETQYF.

This rearrangement joins TRBV5-1 to TRBJ2-2, with a weak D call TRBD2 (5 bases). The V end lost 3 bases, the J end lost 1 base, and 10 bases lay between the germline ends. The CDR3 has 15 amino acids. Germline CDR1 is SGHRS and CDR2 is YFSETQ. This chain's CDR3 is CASSSGLRNTGELFF. CDR3 DNA: TGCGCCAGCAGCTCTGGACTGAGGAACACCGGGGAGCTGTTTTTT.

The table lists this clone with a count of one. The chain employs TRBV30 and TRBJ2-7, with D perhaps matching TRBD1 (6 bases). The CDR3 sequence is 13 residues long. CDR1 is GTSNPN, CDR2 SVGIG, per germline (reference sequence). V lost 5 bases and J lost 2, with 13 bases in between. CDR3: CAWDPQGTYEQYF. For the CDR3, the DNA is TGTGCCTGGGACCCACAGGGCACCTACGAGCAGTACTTC.

The V call is TRBV2, the J call TRBJ1-6; 7 bases line up with TRBD1. The ends lost 6 bases at V and 4 bases at J; junction bases unmatched: 3. Per the germline V gene, CDR1 is SNHLY and CDR2 is FYNNEI. There are 14 residues in the CDR3. The CDR3 DNA sequence: TGTGCCAGCAGCCGGGACAGTTATAATTCACCCCTCCACTTT. Residues: CASSRDSYNSPLHF.

The rearrangement joins TRBV7-2 to TRBJ2-5, with D perhaps TRBD1 or TRBD2 (6 bases each). The CDR3 extends over 15 amino acids. Germline V gene data show CDR1 as SGHTA and CDR2 as FQGNSA. V was clipped by 2 bases and J by 2 bases, with 12 bases between them. The CDR3 loop reads CASSLRGGPQETQYF. The CDR3 nucleotides are TGTGCCAGCAGCTTACGTGGGGGGCCACAAGAGACCCAGTACTTC. Variable domain in full (rest from reference TRBV7-2 and TRBJ2-5): GAGVSQSPSNKVTEKGKDVELRCDPISGHTALYWYRQSLGQGLEFLIYFQGNSAPDKSGLPSDRFSAERTGGSVSTLTIQRTQQEDSAVYLCASSLRGGPQETQYFGPGTRLLVL.

This chain links TRBV9 with TRBJ2-7, with 8 bases aligning to TRBD2. V was pared by 2 bases and J by 6 bases, with 10 bases of the junction left unmatched. The CDR3 is made up of 15 amino acids. CDR1 and CDR2 (germline): SGDLS, YYNGEE. DNA for the CDR3: TGTGCCAGCAGCGTTGAGCCAGCGGGGGTACGCGAGCAGTACTTC. Its protein product is CASSVEPAGVREQYF.

The V gene is TRBV3-1 (or the pseudogene TRBV3-2), the J gene TRBJ1-6; D gene ambiguous. CDR3 length: 14 residues. V lost 1 base and J 6 bases, leaving 7 bases between the germline ends. Germline-derived CDR1 and CDR2 are LGHDT and YNNKEL (reference sequence). CDR3 sequence: CASSQGSGNSPLHF. The DNA of the CDR3 is TGTGCCAGCAGCCAAGGGTCAGGTAATTCACCCCTCCACTTT.

In this sample, this clone turned up a few times. The chain uses TRBV6-5 and TRBJ2-1; possibly TRBD2 for D (5 bases). The CDR3 contains 13 residues. V shed 8 bases and J shed 7 bases, with 15 bases lying between them. Germline V gene sequence: CDR1 MNHEY, CDR2 SVGAGI. The CDR3 region is CASSLGVSNEQFF. Here the CDR3 DNA reads TGTGCCAGCTCCTTGGGAGTATCGAATGAGCAGTTCTTC.

This chain joins TRBV30 and TRBJ2-5, with 9 bases lining up with TRBD2. V dropped 4 bases and J dropped 5; count of bases not matched to a gene: 5. The CDR3 extends over 13 amino acids. Germline assignment: CDR1 GTSNPN and CDR2 SVGIG (reference sequence). Here the CDR3 DNA reads TGTGCCTGGACCGGACTAGCGAAGGAGACCCAGTACTTC. Amino acids: CAWTGLAKETQYF.

V gene TRBV7-9 combines with J gene TRBJ1-1; no reliable D call. The CDR3 covers 11 residues. Trimming left V 8 bases short and J 6 bases short, with 10 bases between. From germline, CDR1 is SEHNR and CDR2 FQNEAQ (reference sequence). CDR3 protein: CASSSRSEAFF. In DNA, the CDR3 is TGTGCCAGCTCAAGTCGATCTGAAGCTTTCTTT.

V and J are TRBV3-1 (or the pseudogene TRBV3-2) and TRBJ1-5; 9 nucleotides align to TRBD1. From germline, CDR1 is LGHDT and CDR2 YNNKEL (reference sequence). J lost 9 bases, V lost 3 bases, and 3 bases had no gene match. The CDR3 contains 13 residues. CDR3 region: CASSQTGGTPQHF. The CDR3 DNA is TGTGCCAGCAGCCAGACAGGGGGAACGCCCCAGCATTTT.

DNA of the CDR3: TGTGCCAGCAGCTTAGAGCCCGGACTATCCAACGAGCAGTACTTC. This translates into CASSLEPGLSNEQYF. V usage is TRBV11-2 and J usage is TRBJ2-7; perhaps TRBD2 as D (6 bases). V was pared by 0 bases and J by 5 bases, with 14 bases between. The CDR3 runs 15 residues. CDR1 is SGHAT, CDR2 FQNNGV, per germline.

V usage is TRBV30 and J usage is TRBJ1-5, with 8 nucleotides matching TRBD1. The CDR3 length is 17 residues. After removal of 2 bases from V and 2 bases from J, the junction contained 11 bases not matched to a gene. The germline V gene encodes CDR1 GTSNPN and CDR2 SVGIG (reference sequence). Written as DNA, the CDR3 is TGTGCCTGGAGTAGGGGACAGGTGACCGGGGGCAATCAGCCCCAGCATTTT. Residues: CAWSRGQVTGGNQPQHF.

This clone was seen once. V gene TRBV19 combines with J gene TRBJ2-1; D not certain. Germline V gene sequence: CDR1 LNHDA, CDR2 SQIVND (reference sequence). Deletions cut 5 bases from V and 9 bases from J, with 11 bases between. The CDR3 length is 12 residues. CDR3 in DNA: TGTGCCAGTAGTCCCATAGCCGGTGAGCAGTTCTTC. Its protein product is CASSPIAGEQFF.

This clone ranks as large. The chain carries TRBV12-5 and TRBJ1-1, with D possibly matching TRBD1 (5 bases). V gave up 8 bases and J gave up 1 base, with 14 bases separating them. Germline V gives CDR1 LGHNT, CDR2 FRNRAP. The CDR3 is 14 residues long. CDR3 region: CASSWGVQNTEAFF. CDR3 nucleotide sequence: TGTGCTAGTTCCTGGGGGGTCCAGAACACTGAAGCTTTCTTT. The variable domain in full, completed from reference TRBV12-5 and TRBJ1-1, reads DARVTQTPRHKVTEMGQEVTMRCQPILGHNTVFWYRQTMMQGLELLAYFRNRAPLDDSGMPKDRFSAEMPDATLATLKIQPSEPRDSAVYFCASSWGVQNTEAFFGQGTRLTVV.

This chain connects TRBV3-1 (or the pseudogene TRBV3-2) to TRBJ2-7; D remains ambiguous. The germline V gene encodes CDR1 LGHDT and CDR2 YNNKEL (reference sequence). This CDR3 has 14 residues. V lost 2 bases to trimming and J lost 6 bases, with 14 bases between them. As DNA, the CDR3 is TGTGCCAGCAGCCAAAGACTCGACGGGCGCGAGCAGTACTTC. The encoded protein is CASSQRLDGREQYF.

The chain uses TRBV2 and TRBJ2-6, with 8 positions matching TRBD1. The CDR3 spans 17 residues. CDR1 is SNHLY and CDR2 is FYNNEI in the germline V gene. V dropped 4 bases and J dropped 0; count of bases not matched to a gene: 5. The CDR3 region has the DNA TGTGCCAGCAGTGGGGGGACAGGCCGCTCTGGGGCCAACGTCCTGACTTTC. It is translated as CASSGGTGRSGANVLTF. The entire variable domain, with the rest obtained from reference TRBV2 and TRBJ2-6, is as follows: EPEVTQTPSHQVTQMGQEVILRCVPISNHLYFYWYRQILGQKVEFLVSFYNNEISEKSEIFDDQFSVERPDGSNFTLKIRSTKLEDSAMYFCASSGGTGRSGANVLTFGAGSRLTVL.

This chain uses TRBV7-9 with TRBJ2-5; no clear D. This CDR3 comprises 15 residues. V was cut by 5 bases and J by 7 bases, with 20 bases left in between. Germline V CDR1 and CDR2: SEHNR, FQNEAQ (reference sequence). The CDR3 protein is CASSLESLRMGTQYF. The CDR3 coding sequence is TGTGCCAGCAGCCTAGAATCCTTACGAATGGGGACCCAGTACTTC.

This chain joins TRBV18 and TRBJ1-1; D remains unclear. CDR1 is KGHSH, CDR2 LQKENI, per germline. There are 14 residues in the CDR3. V lost 3 bases to trimming and J lost 5 bases, with 13 bases between them. CDR3 nucleotide sequence: TGTGCCAGCTCACCGACCGGGGTCTCAACTGAAGCTTTCTTT. This gives the protein CASSPTGVSTEAFF.

This clone came up a few times. The chain joins TRBV5-4 to TRBJ1-2; a possible D gene is TRBD1 (5 bases). Germline CDR1 is SGHNT and CDR2 is YYREEE (reference sequence). The V end was cut by 0 bases, the J end by 1 base, with 7 bases between. The length of the CDR3 is 14 residues. The CDR3 nucleotides are TGTGCCAGCAGCTTGGATCAGGGTAACTATGGCTACACCTTC. Its protein is CASSLDQGNYGYTF. Variable domain in full (rest from reference TRBV5-4 and TRBJ1-2): ETGVTQSPTHLIKTRGQQVTLRCSSQSGHNTVSWYQQALGQGPQFIFQYYREEENGRGNFPPRFSGLQFPNYSSELNVNALELDDSALYLCASSLDQGNYGYTFGSGTRLTVV.

The CDR3 bases are TGTGCCAGCAGCTTAGAGGTGAACACTGAAGCTTTCTTT. It is translated as CASSLEVNTEAFF. The rearrangement uses TRBV7-9 and TRBJ1-1; D gene uncertain. V shed 1 base and J shed 0 bases, with 3 bases lying between them. The V gene's germline CDR1 is SEHNR and CDR2 FQNEAQ (reference sequence). The CDR3 has 13 amino acids.

This chain uses TRBV6-5 with TRBJ2-3, with 8 bases lining up with TRBD1. CDR3 size: 14 residues. The trim removed 2 bases at V and 4 bases at J, leaving 2 bases unmatched. CDR1 is MNHEY, CDR2 SVGAGI, per germline. The CDR3 DNA sequence: TGTGCCAGCAGTTACCCAGGGGGCGCAGATACGCAGTATTTT. Translated, it gives CASSYPGGADTQYF.

The V call is TRBV2, the J call TRBJ1-2, with 7 bases identical to TRBD1. The trim removed 6 bases at V and 1 base at J, leaving 5 bases unmatched. CDR3 size: 14 residues. Germline-derived CDR1 and CDR2 are SNHLY and FYNNEI. In DNA form, the CDR3 reads TGTGCCAGCAGAACAGGGGTATTTAACTATGGCTACACCTTC. Translated: CASRTGVFNYGYTF. The full variable domain, with the rest looked up from reference TRBV2 and TRBJ1-2, is EPEVTQTPSHQVTQMGQEVILRCVPISNHLYFYWYRQILGQKVEFLVSFYNNEISEKSEIFDDQFSVERPDGSNFTLKIRSTKLEDSAMYFCASRTGVFNYGYTFGSGTRLTVV.

The V call is TRBV3-1 (or the pseudogene TRBV3-2), the J call TRBJ1-2; tentatively, D is TRBD1 (5 bases). The ends were cut back, 1 base at V and 1 base at J, with 10 bases in the middle. Germline V gives CDR1 LGHDT, CDR2 YNNKEL (reference sequence). The CDR3 length is 15 residues. CDR3 in amino acids: CASSQGTLLNYGYTF. CDR3 bases: TGTGCCAGCAGCCAAGGGACACTACTTAACTATGGCTACACCTTC.

In this sample, this clone turned up once. The chain has TRBV3-1 (or the pseudogene TRBV3-2) and TRBJ1-6; D not certain. V lost 4 bases to trimming and J lost 7 bases, with 5 bases between them. The CDR3 runs to 12 residues. Per germline, CDR1 LGHDT and CDR2 YNNKEL (reference sequence). The CDR3 sequence is CASSLQNSPLHF. The CDR3 DNA follows: TGTGCCAGCAGCCTCCAGAATTCACCCCTCCACTTT.